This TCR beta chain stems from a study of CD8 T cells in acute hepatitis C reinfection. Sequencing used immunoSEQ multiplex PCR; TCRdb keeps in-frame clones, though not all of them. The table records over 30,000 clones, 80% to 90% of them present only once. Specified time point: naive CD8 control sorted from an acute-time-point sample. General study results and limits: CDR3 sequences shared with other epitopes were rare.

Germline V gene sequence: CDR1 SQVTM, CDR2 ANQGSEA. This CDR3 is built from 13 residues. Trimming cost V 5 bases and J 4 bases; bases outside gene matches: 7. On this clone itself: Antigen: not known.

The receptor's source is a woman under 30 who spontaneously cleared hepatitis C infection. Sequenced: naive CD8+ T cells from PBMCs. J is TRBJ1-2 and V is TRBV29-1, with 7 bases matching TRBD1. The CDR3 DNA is TGCAGCGTTCACATCAGGGGGGCCTATGGCTACACCTTC. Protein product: CSVHIRGAYGYTF.